This TCR beta chain was retrieved from a study of OX40 agonist ivuxolimab in advanced cancers. Data came from immunoSEQ multiplex PCR; TCRdb stores just in-frame clones and leaves some out. The data contain about 50,000 clones, roughly 81% of them singletons. The V gene end was trimmed by 2 bases and the J gene end by 12 bases; junction bases not matched to a gene: 16. The germline V gene encodes CDR1 SGHTA and CDR2 FQGNSA. CDR3 length equals 16 residues. V gene TRBV7-2 combines with J gene TRBJ1-1; 9 nucleotides match TRBD1. The origin of this receptor is an adult with an advanced solid tumor such as melanoma, head and neck, liver or kidney cancer. The sample here was CD4+ or CD8+ T cells sorted from blood, taken in a trial of the OX40 agonist ivuxolimab. The CDR3 DNA is TGTGCCAGCAGCTTAAACCCTAGCACAGGGGGCCTGGGAACTTTCTTT. This sequence encodes CASSLNPSTGGLGTFF.